A single T cell receptor (beta chain) is shown here with its context. Its antigen is unknown. The sample originates from a study of cytomegalovirus exposure and HLA in healthy donors. Overall study results and limits: Most TCR sequences proved rare, with some public TCRs found in many donors. The classifier reportedly diagnosed cytomegalovirus status with high sensitivity and specificity.

Produced via immunoSEQ multiplex PCR; TCRdb's table is partial and in-frame only. This table has approximately 97,000 clones, approximately 94% appearing once. Sequencing was carried out using PBMCs. This clonotype originated in a woman under 30 in good health and CMV-seronegative.

CDR3 residues: CASGQTSGRLPGELFF. The DNA of the CDR3 is TGCGCCAGCGGCCAGACTAGCGGGAGACTTCCCGGGGAGCTGTTTTTT. V and J are TRBV5-1 and TRBJ2-2; 12 positions match TRBD2. J gave up 6 bases and V 7 bases, and 10 bases lay outside the gene matches. CDR3 length: 16 amino acids. Germline V gives CDR1 SGHRS, CDR2 YFSETQ.